The 7 T cell receptor beta chains reported below all come from one sample, sequenced in a study of blood T cell repertoires in COVID-19. Using immunoSEQ multiplex PCR, the repertoire was profiled, and TCRdb retains in-frame clones only, with some absent. The sample carries a few hundred thousand clones, 80% to 85% recorded once. The specimen sequenced was peripheral blood. The origin of the receptors is a woman between 18 and 29 years old with acute or convalescent COVID-19.

The genes are TRBV9 and TRBJ2-3, with D perhaps matching TRBD2 (5 bases). The CDR3 is 13 amino acids. The germline V gene has CDR1 SGDLS and CDR2 YYNGEE. V was pared by 3 bases and J by 0 bases, with 5 bases between. The chain's CDR3 is CASSAGSTDTQYF. CDR3 DNA sequence: TGTGCCAGCAGCGCGGGGAGCACAGATACGCAGTATTTT.

This chain uses TRBV30 with TRBJ1-1; D not resolved. The germline gives CDR1 GTSNPN, CDR2 SVGIG (reference sequence). V dropped 5 bases and J dropped 1 base, with 11 bases sitting between them. This CDR3 spans 13 amino acids. In DNA form, the CDR3 reads TGTGCCTGGGGGCGGTCGAGGAACACTGAAGCTTTCTTT. Translation: CAWGRSRNTEAFF. Looking up the rest from reference TRBV30 and TRBJ1-1 gives the full variable domain: SQTIHQWPATLVQPVGSPLSLECTVEGTSNPNLYWYRQAAGRGLQLLFYSVGIGQISSEVPQNLSASRPQDRQFILSSKKLLLSDSGFYLCAWGRSRNTEAFFGQGTRLTVV.

The chain links TRBV2 to TRBJ2-3; TRBD2 agrees at 10 bases. From germline, CDR1 is SNHLY and CDR2 FYNNEI. The CDR3 has 16 amino acids. Trimming removed 2 bases from V and 6 bases from J; junction bases left unmatched: 8. The CDR3 DNA sequence: TGTGCCAGCAGTGAATTACCTAGCGGGAGTAAGGATACGCAGTATTTT. Protein sequence: CASSELPSGSKDTQYF.

The J gene is TRBJ1-6, the V gene TRBV4-3, with a weak D call TRBD1 (5 bases). This CDR3 has 15 amino acids. V dropped 4 bases and J dropped 5 bases, with 12 bases sitting between them. The germline V gene encodes CDR1 LGHNA and CDR2 YSLEER. Written as DNA, the CDR3 is TGCGCCAGCAGCCCTCGGCCAGGGAATAATTCACCCCTCCACTTT. This gives the protein CASSPRPGNNSPLHF.

The rearrangement joins TRBV6-5 to TRBJ1-1; 8 nucleotides align to TRBD1. V shed 6 bases and J 0 bases; nucleotides not matched to a gene: 6. The CDR3 spans 15 residues. Germline assignment: CDR1 MNHEY and CDR2 SVGAGI. The DNA for the CDR3 is TGTGCCAGCAGGACACAGGGGGTCATGAACACTGAAGCTTTCTTT. It specifies CASRTQGVMNTEAFF.

The V and J genes are TRBV6-6 and TRBJ1-4, with 9 bases identical to TRBD1. J lost 8 bases, V lost 11 bases, and 6 bases had no gene match. This CDR3 is built from 12 residues. CDR1 and CDR2 from the germline V gene are MNHNY and SVGAGI (reference sequence). The CDR3 coding sequence is TGTGCCGGACGGACAGGGGACGAAAAACTGTTTTTT. Protein: CAGRTGDEKLFF.

V and J are TRBV11-2 and TRBJ1-4, with D possibly matching TRBD1 (5 bases). Deletions cut 2 bases from V and 0 bases from J, with 7 bases between. The germline CDR1 and CDR2 sequences are SGHAT and FQNNGV. The CDR3 totals 15 residues. In DNA form, the CDR3 reads TGTGCCAGCAGCTTACTCAGGGCAACTAATGAAAAACTGTTTTTT. Its protein product is CASSLLRATNEKLFF.